The 9 T cell receptor beta chains given below trace back to one sample, sequenced in a study of cytomegalovirus exposure and HLA in healthy donors. PCR used 60 Vbeta primers and 13 Jbeta primers. Here immunoSEQ multiplex PCR was the method, and the copy in TCRdb shows in-frame clones only, minus some. Here the sample table reports around 31,000 clones. Sequenced input: PBMCs. Every receptor here comes from a female donor in good health and CMV-seronegative.

The CDR3 protein is CATGLAYEQYF. In DNA form, the CDR3 reads TGTGCCACCGGACTCGCCTACGAGCAGTACTTC. The gene calls are TRBV19 and TRBJ2-5, with D perhaps matching TRBD2 (5 bases). The end of the DNA aligns better with TRBJ2-7, so the J call may be wrong. Germline CDR1 LNHDA, CDR2 SQIVND (reference sequence). The CDR3 loop spans 11 amino acids.

The V gene is TRBV5-5, the J gene TRBJ1-2, with 8 bases that match TRBD1. This CDR3 is 18 amino acids long. After removal of 4 bases from V and 4 bases from J, the junction contained 18 bases not matched to a gene. CDR1 SGHKS and CDR2 YYEKEE come from the germline V gene (reference sequence). The CDR3 region has the DNA TGTGCCAGCAGCCGCCAACCGGGACAGGCCACCCCCCGCTATGGCTACACCTTC. As protein: CASSRQPGQATPRYGYTF.

V gene TRBV5-4 combines with J gene TRBJ1-1; D unclear. V gave up 0 bases and J gave up 7 bases, with 4 bases separating them. CDR1 is SGHNT and CDR2 is YYREEE in the germline V gene (reference sequence). The CDR3 covers 11 residues. For the CDR3, the DNA is TGTGCCAGCAGCTTGGGAGGTGAAGCTTTCTTT. Translating gives CASSLGGEAFF.

The chain has TRBV27 and TRBJ1-2; 7 bases match TRBD1. The CDR3 totals 17 residues. CDR1 is MNHEY and CDR2 is SMNVEV in the germline V gene (reference sequence). After removal of 0 bases from V and 2 bases from J, the junction contained 9 bases not matched to a gene. The CDR3 bases are TGTGCCAGCAGTTTATCGGGACAGCCATACATAAACTATGGCTACACCTTC. It is translated as CASSLSGQPYINYGYTF.

J is TRBJ2-1 and V is TRBV7-6, with 7 bases that match TRBD2. Trimming at V came to 5 bases and at J to 7 bases, leaving 11 bases not matched to a gene. Germline V gene sequence: CDR1 SGHVS, CDR2 FNYEAQ. The CDR3 runs 15 residues. In DNA, the CDR3 is TGTGCCAGCAGCCTAGAGGTGCTCGGGGGGAATGAGCAGTTCTTC. Its protein product is CASSLEVLGGNEQFF. Drawing the rest from reference TRBV7-6 and TRBJ2-1, the complete variable domain is GAGVSQSPRYKVTKRGQDVALRCDPISGHVSLYWYRQALGQGPEFLTYFNYEAQQDKSGLPNDRFSAERPEGSISTLTIQRTEQRDSAMYRCASSLEVLGGNEQFFGPGTRLTVL.

The genes are TRBV28 and TRBJ2-1, with TRBD2 matching 8 bases. This CDR3 region has 14 residues. Germline trimming cut 10 bases from V and 2 bases from J; bases unmatched to any gene: 7. In germline, CDR1 is MDHEN, CDR2 SYDVKM. The CDR3 DNA follows: TGTGCCATACGGCGGGGGGAGGCCTACAATGAGCAGTTCTTC. Amino acid sequence: CAIRRGEAYNEQFF.

The chain recombines TRBV7-9 with TRBJ1-1; TRBD1 is a possible D gene (5 bases). The length of the CDR3 is 13 residues. In germline, CDR1 is SEHNR, CDR2 FQNEAQ (reference sequence). V dropped 5 bases and J dropped 1 base, with 8 bases sitting between them. CDR3 coding DNA: TGTGCCAGCAGCCGGGGGGAGAACACTGAAGCTTTCTTT. This sequence encodes CASSRGENTEAFF.

CDR3 region: CASSWPSGDTQYF. DNA of the CDR3: TGTGCCAGCAGCTGGCCTTCAGGTGATACGCAGTATTTT. The chain uses TRBV7-3 and TRBJ2-3, with D hard to call. Trimming removed 4 bases at V and 6 bases at J, with 11 bases between. This CDR3 comprises 13 residues. Germline lookup yields CDR1 SGHTA and CDR2 FQGTGA.

The CDR3 region has the DNA TGTGCCAGTAGTATTCAGGGATGGAACACTGAAGCTTTCTTT. Residues: CASSIQGWNTEAFF. The chain links TRBV19 to TRBJ1-1; D perhaps matches TRBD1 (5 bases). Between the trimmed V and J ends, which lost 3 bases and 1 base, there was a span of 9 bases. The CDR3 contains 14 residues. The germline CDR1 and CDR2 sequences are LNHDA and SQIVND (reference sequence).